A selection of T cell receptor beta chains follows, all from one sample in a study of blood T cell repertoires in COVID-19. TCRdb's copy holds only in-frame clones and misses some; the assay was immunoSEQ multiplex PCR. This table holds around 250,000 clones, about 86% found once. Sequenced input: PBMCs or T cells enriched from blood (not recorded which). Source of these receptors: a man aged 45 to 65 who had recovered from COVID-19. Each CDR3 is given with its conserved first and last residue. The D gene is left open where the match is weak. The listing skips clone size in some rows; elsewhere it reads once, few, many or a size class.

clone_size: once
v_call: TRBV19
d_call: TRBD2
j_call: TRBJ2-7
cdr3_nt: TGTGCCAGCCGACTTGGCGGGGGGGCTAGCTCCTACGAGCAGTACTTC
cdr3_aa: CASRLGGGASSYEQYF

clone_size: -
v_call: TRBV28
d_call: -
j_call: TRBJ2-2
cdr3_nt: TGTGCCAGTCGGGAACAGGGAAGGACCGGGGAGCTGTTTTTT
cdr3_aa: CASREQGRTGELFF

clone_size: -
v_call: TRBV7-2
d_call: -
j_call: TRBJ1-4
cdr3_nt: TGTGCCAGCAGCTTAAGCGCCCAGGGGCGTCGGGAAAAACTGTTTTTT
cdr3_aa: CASSLSAQGRREKLFF

clone_size: -
v_call: TRBV5-1
d_call: TRBD2
j_call: TRBJ2-5
cdr3_nt: TGCGCCAGCAGGCGACTAGCGGTCCAAGAGACCCAGTACTTC
cdr3_aa: CASRRLAVQETQYF

clone_size: few
v_call: TRBV9
d_call: -
j_call: TRBJ1-1
cdr3_nt: TGTGCCAGCAGCGTAGATGGGGGAGGCACTGAAGCTTTCTTT
cdr3_aa: CASSVDGGGTEAFF

clone_size: many
v_call: TRBV7-9
d_call: -
j_call: TRBJ1-5
cdr3_nt: TGTGCCAGCAGCTCGGGGGTTCAGCCCCAGCATTTT
cdr3_aa: CASSSGVQPQHF

clone_size: -
v_call: TRBV7-2
d_call: TRBD2
j_call: TRBJ2-2
cdr3_nt: TGTGCCAGCAGGACCCTAGCGGGCGGCACCGGGGAGCTGTTTTTT
cdr3_aa: CASRTLAGGTGELFF

clone_size: -
v_call: TRBV6-2/TRBV6-3
d_call: TRBD2
j_call: TRBJ2-1
cdr3_nt: TGTGCCAGCAGTAGACTAGCGGGATCGGATGAGCAGTTCTTC
cdr3_aa: CASSRLAGSDEQFF

clone_size: few
v_call: TRBV5-1
d_call: TRBD1
j_call: TRBJ2-5
cdr3_nt: TGCGCCAGCAGCCTAGGGACAGGCGCTGGGCAGACCCAGTACTTC
cdr3_aa: CASSLGTGAGQTQYF

clone_size: -
v_call: TRBV5-1
d_call: -
j_call: TRBJ2-5
cdr3_nt: TGCGCCAGCAGCTTGGCTATACGGGAGACCCAGTACTTC
cdr3_aa: CASSLAIRETQYF

clone_size: -
v_call: TRBV5-1
d_call: TRBD1
j_call: TRBJ2-6
cdr3_nt: TGCGCCAGCAGCTCTGGGACAGGGAACGGGGCCAACGTCCTGACTTTC
cdr3_aa: CASSSGTGNGANVLTF

clone_size: -
v_call: TRBV11-2
d_call: TRBD1
j_call: TRBJ1-2
cdr3_nt: TGTGCCAGCAGCCCGCAGGGGGCTAACTATGGCTACACCTTC
cdr3_aa: CASSPQGANYGYTF

clone_size: few
v_call: TRBV7-2
d_call: -
j_call: TRBJ1-5
cdr3_nt: TGTGCCAGCAGCTTTACAGGCTCTAGCAATCAGCCCCAGCATTTT
cdr3_aa: CASSFTGSSNQPQHF

clone_size: -
v_call: TRBV19
d_call: -
j_call: TRBJ1-1
cdr3_nt: TGTGCCAGTAGTATACAGGGTTTCACTGAAGCTTTCTTT
cdr3_aa: CASSIQGFTEAFF

clone_size: -
v_call: TRBV2
d_call: TRBD1
j_call: TRBJ2-1
cdr3_nt: TGTGCCAGCAGTGGGACAGGCGGATACAATGAGCAGTTCTTC
cdr3_aa: CASSGTGGYNEQFF

clone_size: -
v_call: TRBV15
d_call: -
j_call: TRBJ1-4
cdr3_nt: TGTGCCACCAGCAGAGATCGGGGGGGCACTAATGAAAAACTGTTTTTT
cdr3_aa: CATSRDRGGTNEKLFF

clone_size: -
v_call: TRBV29-1
d_call: -
j_call: TRBJ2-7
cdr3_nt: TGCAGCGTTGCATCGGTCAACGAGCAGTACTTC
cdr3_aa: CSVASVNEQYF

clone_size: -
v_call: TRBV6-2/TRBV6-3
d_call: TRBD2
j_call: TRBJ2-7
cdr3_nt: TGTGCCAGCAGTTACTCTCGCGGGAGGGCCTACGAGCAGTACTTC
cdr3_aa: CASSYSRGRAYEQYF

clone_size: few
v_call: TRBV2
d_call: -
j_call: TRBJ1-5
cdr3_nt: TGTGCCAGCAGTGATAATAAATGGGGGGGGACCCAGCATTTT
cdr3_aa: CASSDNKWGGTQHF

clone_size: once
v_call: TRBV19
d_call: -
j_call: TRBJ1-4
cdr3_nt: TGTGCCAGTAGTAGCAGGCAGGCCTTTAATGAAAAACTGTTTTTT
cdr3_aa: CASSSRQAFNEKLFF

clone_size: -
v_call: TRBV7-8
d_call: -
j_call: TRBJ2-7
cdr3_nt: TGTGCCAGCAGCTTCACGGGACAAGGCTACGAGCAGTACTTC
cdr3_aa: CASSFTGQGYEQYF

clone_size: -
v_call: TRBV6-5
d_call: -
j_call: TRBJ2-3
cdr3_nt: TGTGCCAGCAGTTATTTCGAGCGGGCCAGCACAGATACGCAGTATTTT
cdr3_aa: CASSYFERASTDTQYF

clone_size: -
v_call: TRBV20-1
d_call: -
j_call: TRBJ1-5
cdr3_nt: TGCAGTGCTAGTAAAATGGCAGGTTCTCATCAGCCCCAGCATTTT
cdr3_aa: CSASKMAGSHQPQHF

clone_size: -
v_call: TRBV6-6
d_call: TRBD1
j_call: TRBJ1-1
cdr3_nt: TGTGCCAGCAGTCCGGCCGGGACAGGGAGTTCTCTGAACACTGAAGCTTTCTTT
cdr3_aa: CASSPAGTGSSLNTEAFF

clone_size: once
v_call: TRBV3-1/TRBV3-2
d_call: -
j_call: TRBJ2-3
cdr3_nt: TGTGCCAGCAGCCAAGAAGGGCCCCGGGGTACGCAGTATTTT
cdr3_aa: CASSQEGPRGTQYF

clone_size: -
v_call: TRBV7-9
d_call: -
j_call: TRBJ1-5
cdr3_nt: TGTGCCAGCAGCGTGACCGGGACACTTAATCAGCCCCAGCATTTT
cdr3_aa: CASSVTGTLNQPQHF

clone_size: -
v_call: TRBV27
d_call: TRBD1
j_call: TRBJ1-4
cdr3_nt: TGTGCCAGCAGTTTATTAGCCGGAACAGGGGCTAATGAAAAACTGTTTTTT
cdr3_aa: CASSLLAGTGANEKLFF

clone_size: -
v_call: TRBV7-9
d_call: -
j_call: TRBJ2-1
cdr3_nt: TGTGCCAGCAGCGGGAGTTTAAGGAATGAGCAGTTCTTC
cdr3_aa: CASSGSLRNEQFF

clone_size: -
v_call: TRBV28
d_call: TRBD2
j_call: TRBJ2-1
cdr3_nt: TGTGCCAGCAGTATAGGACTAGCGGGAGGTTACAATGAGCAGTTCTTC
cdr3_aa: CASSIGLAGGYNEQFF

clone_size: -
v_call: TRBV2
d_call: -
j_call: TRBJ1-6
cdr3_nt: TGTGCCAGCAGTGAGGAGGGGACCTCACCCCTCCACTTT
cdr3_aa: CASSEEGTSPLHF